This T cell receptor (beta chain) is from a study of CD8+CD57+ T cells in acquired aplastic anemia. CDR1 is MNHEY, CDR2 SVGEGT, per germline. CDR3 size: 15 residues. After removal of 6 bases from V and 2 bases from J, the junction contained 6 bases not matched to a gene. This clonotype was observed at least ten times. Genomic DNA served as template for TCR beta VDJ and CDR3 profiling. TCRdb redid the calling of the reads with MiXCR, one entry per CDR3 protein. The data contain more than 250,000 distinct CDR3 sequences, about 56% of them singletons. The genes are TRBV6-2 or TRBV6-3 and TRBJ2-5, with 10 nucleotides matching TRBD2. The receptor's source is a human donor with severe aplastic anemia or a healthy control (not recorded which). Material for sequencing was sorted CD4+, CD8+, or CD8+CD57+ T cells (not recorded which) from PBMCs. CDR3 in amino acids: CASSSGTSAQETQYF. The CDR3 DNA follows: TGTGCCAGCAGCTCCGGGACTAGCGCACAAGAGACCCAGTACTTC.